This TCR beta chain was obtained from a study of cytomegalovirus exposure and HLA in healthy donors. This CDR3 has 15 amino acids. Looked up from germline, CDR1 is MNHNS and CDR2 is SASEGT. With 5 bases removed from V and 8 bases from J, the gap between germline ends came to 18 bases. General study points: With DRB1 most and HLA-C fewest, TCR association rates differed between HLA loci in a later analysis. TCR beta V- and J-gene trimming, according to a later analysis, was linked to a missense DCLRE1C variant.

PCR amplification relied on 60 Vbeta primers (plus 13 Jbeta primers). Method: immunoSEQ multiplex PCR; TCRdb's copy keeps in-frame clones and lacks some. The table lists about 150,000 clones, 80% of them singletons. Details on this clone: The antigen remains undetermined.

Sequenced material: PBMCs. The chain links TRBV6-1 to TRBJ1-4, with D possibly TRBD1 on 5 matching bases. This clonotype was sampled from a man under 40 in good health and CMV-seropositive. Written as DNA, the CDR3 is TGTGCCAGCAGTTTCAATCGACAGCGAAACGAAAAACTGTTTTTT. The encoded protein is CASSFNRQRNEKLFF.